These 32 T cell receptor beta chains were sequenced from one sample in a study of blood T cell repertoires in COVID-19. Measured with immunoSEQ multiplex PCR; TCRdb has only the in-frame clones, and not every one. The profile shows approximately 200,000 clones, 80% to 90% of them singletons. Input material: PBMCs or T cells enriched from blood (not recorded which). These receptor sequences come from a woman younger than 30 in a cohort exposed to, infected with or recovered from COVID-19 (not recorded which).

The gene calls are TRBV6-5 and TRBJ2-7; the D is unclear. Germline CDR1 and CDR2: MNHEY and SVGAGI. Deletions cut 5 bases from V and 0 bases from J, with 14 bases between. This CDR3 has 15 amino acids. This CDR3 is CASSTKKSDSYEQYF. CDR3 bases: TGTGCCAGCAGTACCAAGAAGTCAGACTCCTACGAGCAGTACTTC.

This clone was recorded once. This chain uses TRBV30 with TRBJ2-1, with D possibly TRBD2 on 5 matching bases. V dropped 2 bases and J dropped 4 bases, with 6 bases sitting between them. CDR1 is GTSNPN, CDR2 SVGIG, per germline (reference sequence). The CDR3 contains 12 residues. The CDR3 coding sequence is TGTGCCTGGAGTTCGGGGTACAATGAGCAGTTCTTC. Translating it yields CAWSSGYNEQFF.

This sequence joins TRBV20-1 and TRBJ1-1; D is unresolved. With 3 bases removed from V and 11 bases from J, the gap between germline ends came to 10 bases. From germline, CDR1 is DFQATT and CDR2 SNEGSKA (reference sequence). This CDR3 contains 10 residues. CDR3 coding DNA: TGCAGTGCTAGCCGGGAGTCGGCTTTCTTT. Its translation: CSASRESAFF.

The gene calls are TRBV5-6 and TRBJ1-4, with 10 bases that match TRBD1. The V and J ends lost 5 bases and 6 bases, in that order; junction bases with no gene match: 7. The CDR3 extends over 15 amino acids. Germline V CDR1 and CDR2: SGHDT, YYEEEE. CDR3 region: CASSLGQGQYEKLFF. CDR3 sequence (DNA): TGTGCCAGCAGTCTGGGACAGGGGCAGTATGAAAAACTGTTTTTT.

This clone was seen once. This rearrangement joins TRBV10-1 to TRBJ2-1; 13 bases align to TRBD2. The trim removed 5 bases at V and 0 bases at J, leaving 7 bases unmatched. This CDR3 contains 18 residues. The germline V gene has CDR1 WNHNN and CDR2 SYGVQD (reference sequence). The CDR3 loop reads CASSTGLAGVGSYNEQFF. CDR3 bases: TGCGCCAGCAGTACTGGACTAGCGGGAGTAGGCTCCTACAATGAGCAGTTCTTC.

This chain links TRBV12-5 with TRBJ2-1, with TRBD1 matching over 10 bases. Looked up from germline, CDR1 is LGHNT and CDR2 is FRNRAP. The V gene end was trimmed by 1 base and the J gene end by 7 bases; junction bases not matched to a gene: 10. The CDR3 has 17 amino acids. DNA for the CDR3: TGTGCTAGTGGTTTGGGCCCAGACAGGGGGCGCAATAATGAGCAGTTCTTC. It is translated as CASGLGPDRGRNNEQFF.

V usage is TRBV11-3 and J usage is TRBJ2-1; TRBD2 aligns across 10 bases. With 5 bases clipped from V and 7 bases from J, the junction kept 14 bases outside the gene matches. Germline V CDR1 and CDR2: SGHNT, YENEEA. This CDR3 comprises 17 residues. CDR3 nucleotides: TGTGCCAGCAGCCGATACTCCGGGACTAGCGAGGGTAATGAGCAGTTCTTC. Translation: CASSRYSGTSEGNEQFF. Full variable domain (remainder filled in from reference TRBV11-3 and TRBJ2-1): EAGVVQSPRYKIIEKKQPVAFWCNPISGHNTLYWYLQNLGQGPELLIRYENEEAVDDSQLPKDRFSAERLKGVDSTLKIQPAELGDSAVYLCASSRYSGTSEGNEQFFGPGTRLTVL.

This chain joins TRBV6-5 and TRBJ2-7; the D gene is possibly TRBD2 (5 bases). Trimming removed 6 bases from V and 1 base from J, with 13 bases in between. Germline V gene sequence: CDR1 MNHEY, CDR2 SVGAGI. This CDR3 has 14 amino acids. The CDR3 loop reads CASRARSGSYEQYF. For the CDR3, the DNA is TGTGCCAGCAGGGCGAGGTCGGGGTCCTACGAGCAGTACTTC.

The V gene is TRBV6-5, the J gene TRBJ2-3; 8 nucleotides match TRBD2. With 8 bases clipped from V and 0 bases from J, the junction kept 4 bases outside the gene matches. CDR3 length: 14 residues. CDR1 is MNHEY and CDR2 is SVGAGI in the germline V gene. The CDR3 protein is CASRSSGSTDTQYF. CDR3 in DNA: TGTGCCAGCCGTTCTAGCGGGAGCACAGATACGCAGTATTTT.

This rearrangement joins TRBV28 to TRBJ1-4; D is possibly TRBD1 (6 bases). Germline V lookup: CDR1 MDHEN, CDR2 SYDVKM. The CDR3 consists of 16 residues. Trimming pared 4 bases from V and 7 bases from J, leaving 19 bases between. This chain's CDR3 is CASSSVYRDTPEKLFF. The CDR3 DNA sequence: TGTGCCAGCAGTTCGGTCTACCGGGACACCCCTGAAAAACTGTTTTTT.

The chain recombines TRBV9 with TRBJ1-5; TRBD1 agrees at 8 bases. Trimming took 4 bases from V and 0 from J; bases not matched to a gene: 12. This CDR3 is built from 18 residues. Germline-derived CDR1 and CDR2 are SGDLS and YYNGEE. CDR3 bases: TGTGCCAGCAGCAGAGACAGGGGAGACCCCTATAGCAATCAGCCCCAGCATTTT. It is translated as CASSRDRGDPYSNQPQHF.

The CDR3 DNA is TGTGCCACCAGCAGACACTCAGACAGGTCCGCCTATGGCTACACCTTC. It encodes CATSRHSDRSAYGYTF. The rearrangement links TRBV15 to TRBJ1-2; weak D call: TRBD1 (6 bases). The V gene's germline CDR1 is LNHNV and CDR2 YYDKDF (reference sequence). Trimming left V 2 bases short and J 4 bases short, with 17 bases between. This CDR3 is 16 amino acids long.

V and J are TRBV5-1 and TRBJ1-2, with 7 nucleotides matching TRBD1. The J segment lost 8 bases and the V segment lost 5 bases, leaving 9 bases of the junction unmatched. Germline values: CDR1 SGHRS, CDR2 YFSETQ. The CDR3 is 13 residues long. CDR3 residues: CASREDRDRGYTF. The CDR3 DNA reads as TGCGCCAGCAGAGAAGACAGGGACCGGGGCTACACCTTC.

V and J are TRBV28 and TRBJ1-4; TRBD1 matches at 7 bases. This CDR3 is 16 amino acids long. Looked up from germline, CDR1 is MDHEN and CDR2 is SYDVKM. The ends lost 5 bases at V and 6 bases at J; junction bases unmatched: 12. The CDR3 coding sequence is TGTGCCAGCAGTCCACCAGGACAGGCCTCTGATGAAAAACTGTTTTTT. It is translated as CASSPPGQASDEKLFF. Together with reference TRBV28 and TRBJ1-4, the CDR3 gives the full variable domain: DVKVTQSSRYLVKRTGEKVFLECVQDMDHENMFWYRQDPGLGLRLIYFSYDVKMKEKGDIPEGYSVSREKKERFSLILESASTNQTSMYLCASSPPGQASDEKLFFGSGTQLSVL.

This chain links TRBV24-1 with TRBJ2-1; 9 bases align to TRBD1. The CDR3 spans 15 residues. The V gene end was trimmed by 2 bases and the J gene end by 6 bases; junction bases not matched to a gene: 4. Germline assignment: CDR1 KGHDR and CDR2 SFDVKD. The CDR3 spells CATSDSGTGLNEQFF. CDR3 coding DNA: TGTGCCACCAGTGATTCCGGGACAGGGCTCAATGAGCAGTTCTTC.

The chain links TRBV25-1 to TRBJ1-1; D remains ambiguous. Trimming pared 3 bases from V and 0 bases from J, leaving 8 bases between. The CDR3 has 14 residues. The germline V gene encodes CDR1 MGHDK and CDR2 SYGVNS. CDR3 nucleotides: TGTGCCAGCAGTGACATATCGGTGAACACTGAAGCTTTCTTT. Protein sequence: CASSDISVNTEAFF.

Only a few counts were recorded for this clone. J is TRBJ1-1 and V is TRBV28; possibly TRBD1 for D (5 bases). The CDR3 contains 12 residues. The germline CDR1 and CDR2 sequences are MDHEN and SYDVKM. Trimming took off 8 bases at V and 4 bases at J, with 11 bases between the two ends. The CDR3 nucleotides read TGTGCCAGCGCAGACAGTTCCACTGAAGCTTTCTTT. Its protein is CASADSSTEAFF.

The CDR3 here is CASSYSGRVSYEQYF. In nucleotides, the CDR3 is TGTGCCAGCAGCTACAGCGGGAGGGTTTCCTACGAGCAGTACTTC. The gene calls are TRBV3-1 (or the pseudogene TRBV3-2) and TRBJ2-7; 10 bases map to TRBD2. The CDR3 is 15 residues long. The germline gives CDR1 LGHDT, CDR2 YNNKEL (reference sequence). The ends lost 5 bases at V and 1 base at J; junction bases unmatched: 5.

This sequence joins TRBV6-5 and TRBJ2-7; possibly TRBD2 for D (7 bases). Looked up from germline, CDR1 is MNHEY and CDR2 is SVGAGI. Trimming took 8 bases from V and 2 from J, leaving 16 bases between them. The CDR3 runs to 14 residues. The CDR3 DNA follows: TGTGCCAGCGGCCACAGGGAGGGAACCTACGAGCAGTACTTC. It specifies CASGHREGTYEQYF.

This clone was seen a single time. The V gene is TRBV5-1, the J gene TRBJ1-5; tentative D call: TRBD1 (6 bases). Germline V CDR1 and CDR2: SGHRS, YFSETQ. This CDR3 contains 15 residues. V gave up 4 bases and J gave up 5 bases, with 16 bases separating them. The CDR3 DNA is TGCGCCAGCAGCCCTCAGGGGCGTTGGGATCAGCCCCAGCATTTT. As protein: CASSPQGRWDQPQHF.

The CDR3 DNA reads TGTGCCAGCAGCTTGGCGGGAGGGCCCTACGAGCAGTACTTC. It is translated as CASSLAGGPYEQYF. The rearrangement joins TRBV5-4 to TRBJ2-7; TRBD2 matches at 8 bases. V was clipped by 0 bases and J by 2 bases; unmatched bases: 1. The CDR3 sequence is 14 residues long. Per germline, CDR1 SGHNT and CDR2 YYREEE (reference sequence).

The gene calls are TRBV10-1 and TRBJ2-5, with 8 positions matching TRBD2. CDR3 length: 16 amino acids. Trimming cost V 0 bases and J 2 bases; bases outside gene matches: 5. Germline V gene sequence: CDR1 WNHNN, CDR2 SYGVQD (reference sequence). The DNA of the CDR3 is TGCGCCAGCAGTGAGTCGCCGGGACTAGAGCAAGAGACCCAGTACTTC. Its protein is CASSESPGLEQETQYF.

V gene TRBV9 combines with J gene TRBJ1-1; D ambiguous. From germline, CDR1 is SGDLS and CDR2 YYNGEE. The CDR3 extends over 13 amino acids. Trimming took 4 bases from V and 5 from J, leaving 12 bases between them. This CDR3 is CASSPPGLTEAFF. CDR3 nucleotides: TGTGCCAGCAGCCCCCCAGGATTGACTGAAGCTTTCTTT.

The V gene is TRBV5-6, the J gene TRBJ1-2; TRBD1 matches at 7 bases. There are 14 residues in the CDR3. CDR1 is SGHDT, CDR2 YYEEEE, per germline. Trimming took 0 bases from V and 5 from J; bases not matched to a gene: 4. CDR3: CASSLDRGWYGYTF. The CDR3 nucleotides read TGTGCCAGCAGCTTGGACAGGGGATGGTATGGCTACACCTTC.

This sequence joins TRBV24-1 and TRBJ2-3, with D unclear. In germline, CDR1 is KGHDR, CDR2 SFDVKD. CDR3 length equals 13 residues. The germline V and J ends were trimmed by 5 bases and 2 bases, with 7 bases remaining between them. The CDR3 DNA reads as TGTGCCACCAGTGTTCCGTCCACAGATACGCAGTATTTT. Protein sequence: CATSVPSTDTQYF.

This chain uses TRBV6-4 with TRBJ1-1; D is undetermined. The germline V and J ends were trimmed by 2 bases and 6 bases, with 19 bases remaining between them. The CDR3 totals 16 residues. The germline V gene has CDR1 MRHNA and CDR2 SNTAGT. The CDR3, as DNA: TGTGCCAGCAGTGACCCTCGGACGGGAGAATTGGCTGAAGCTTTCTTT. This encodes CASSDPRTGELAEAFF.

On this clone: One junction end does not reproduce the germline sequence, and a read error may be involved. The rearrangement uses TRBV15 and TRBJ2-3, with D perhaps matching TRBD2 (5 bases). This CDR3 is 14 amino acids long. Germline V lookup: CDR1 LNHNV, CDR2 YYDKDF (reference sequence). In DNA form, the CDR3 reads TGTGCCACCAGCTTAGGGTCTAGCACAGATATGCAGTATTTT. Translated, it gives CATSLGSSTDMQYF.

The chain couples TRBV7-2 to TRBJ1-2; TRBD1 matches 8 bases. The CDR3 has 17 amino acids. CDR1 is SGHTA, CDR2 FQGNSA, per germline. J lost 4 bases, V lost 1 base, and 11 bases had no gene match. CDR3: CASSLDPQGAGIYGYTF. CDR3 nucleotide sequence: TGTGCCAGCAGCTTAGACCCCCAGGGGGCGGGGATCTATGGCTACACCTTC.

The gene calls are TRBV28 and TRBJ1-5, with D possibly being TRBD1 (6 bases). The CDR3 extends over 17 amino acids. CDR1 MDHEN and CDR2 SYDVKM come from the germline V gene. Trimming pared 6 bases from V and 0 bases from J, leaving 18 bases between. The CDR3 bases are TGTGCCAGCAGGGCCTTACAGGGACGATATAGCAATCAGCCCCAGCATTTT. Translated: CASRALQGRYSNQPQHF.

This clone was observed once. The chain is built from TRBV24-1 and TRBJ2-2; D is possibly TRBD2 (5 bases). This CDR3 is built from 15 residues. Germline lookup yields CDR1 KGHDR and CDR2 SFDVKD. V was shortened by 3 bases and J by 8 bases, with 15 bases between the two germline ends. CDR3 amino acids: CATSDRGVSTGELFF. As DNA, the CDR3 is TGTGCCACCAGTGATCGGGGTGTGTCGACTGGGGAGCTGTTTTTT.

This chain connects TRBV7-6 to TRBJ2-3, with 13 bases matching TRBD2. The CDR3 extends over 16 amino acids. Germline values: CDR1 SGHVS, CDR2 FNYEAQ. V dropped 5 bases and J dropped 0; count of bases not matched to a gene: 2. The CDR3 coding sequence is TGTGCCAGCAGCCCGGGACTAGCGGGGAGCACAGATACGCAGTATTTT. Encoded protein: CASSPGLAGSTDTQYF.

This clone was recorded a few times. This CDR3 reads CASGPGHRSYEQYF. CDR3 DNA sequence: TGTGCCAGCGGGCCGGGACATCGATCCTACGAGCAGTACTTC. This chain joins TRBV21-1 and TRBJ2-7; the table's D call of TRBD1 was not tested on the DNA. TRBV21-1 is described as a pseudogene. This CDR3 region has 14 residues.